These 19 T cell receptor beta chains share one sample of origin, sequenced in a study of shared clonotypes between healthy human individuals. The assay was immunoSEQ multiplex PCR, and TCRdb's table has in-frame clones only and misses some. The data hold over a million clones, with under 80% observed a single time. The material sequenced was memory CD4+ T cells sorted from blood. Subset noted: CD45RA-negative fraction. Every receptor here comes from a man between 18 and 29 years old in good health.

This chain links TRBV11-2 with TRBJ2-6; TRBD2 matches 8 bases. This CDR3 is 17 amino acids long. V shed 2 bases and J 1 base; nucleotides not matched to a gene: 4. CDR1 SGHAT and CDR2 FQNNGV come from the germline V gene. The chain's CDR3 is CASSLTGGRSGANVLTF. The CDR3 DNA sequence: TGTGCCAGCAGCTTAACAGGCGGGAGGTCTGGGGCCAACGTCCTGACTTTC. The variable domain in full, with the rest retrieved from reference TRBV11-2 and TRBJ2-6, is EAGVAQSPRYKIIEKRQSVAFWCNPISGHATLYWYQQILGQGPKLLIQFQNNGVVDDSQLPKDRFSAERLKGVDSTLKIQPAKLEDSAVYLCASSLTGGRSGANVLTFGAGSRLTVL.

Notes on this clone: One end of the junction varies from germline; a read error may be responsible. V and J are TRBV5-4 and TRBJ2-2; 8 bases align to TRBD2. The length of the CDR3 is 16 residues. Germline V gene data show CDR1 as SGHNT and CDR2 as YYREEE (reference sequence). The CDR3 DNA reads TGCGCCAGCAGCCAAGACAGCGGGAGAAACACCGGGGAGCTGTTTTTT. The encoded protein is CASSQDSGRNTGELFF.

J is TRBJ2-1 and V is TRBV12-5; 10 nucleotides agree with TRBD2. After removal of 1 base from V and 1 base from J, the junction contained 13 bases not matched to a gene. Germline V CDR1 and CDR2: LGHNT, FRNRAP. CDR3 length: 20 residues. For the CDR3, the DNA is TGTGCTAGTGGTTTGGGGGTCGGTCTAGCGGGAGTAGGATCCTACAATGAGCAGTTCTTC. Amino acids: CASGLGVGLAGVGSYNEQFF.

The J gene is TRBJ1-1, the V gene TRBV6-1, with unresolved D. The CDR3 sequence is 16 residues long. The germline V gene encodes CDR1 MNHNS and CDR2 SASEGT. Trimming took off 3 bases at V and 0 bases at J, with 14 bases between the two ends. The CDR3 loop reads CASSDGSRAMNTEAFF. CDR3 in DNA: TGTGCCAGCAGTGACGGTTCGAGGGCTATGAACACTGAAGCTTTCTTT.

The gene calls are TRBV2 and TRBJ2-2; the D gene is possibly TRBD1 (5 bases). This CDR3 region has 15 residues. The germline V gene has CDR1 SNHLY and CDR2 FYNNEI. V lost 7 bases and J 1 base, leaving 13 bases between the germline ends. CDR3 sequence: CASIEARGNTGELFF. The CDR3 DNA reads as TGTGCCAGCATTGAGGCAAGGGGGAACACCGGGGAGCTGTTTTTT. The full variable domain, its missing parts supplied by reference TRBV2 and TRBJ2-2, is EPEVTQTPSHQVTQMGQEVILRCVPISNHLYFYWYRQILGQKVEFLVSFYNNEISEKSEIFDDQFSVERPDGSNFTLKIRSTKLEDSAMYFCASIEARGNTGELFFGEGSRLTVL.

The V gene is TRBV5-1, the J gene TRBJ2-7; 8 bases are a match to TRBD2. V shed 5 bases and J 6 bases; nucleotides not matched to a gene: 7. Germline V gene lookup returns CDR1 SGHRS and CDR2 YFSETQ. The CDR3 length is 13 residues. As DNA, the CDR3 is TGCGCCAGCAGTCCGGGACTAGTACCCGAGCAGTACTTC. Translated, it gives CASSPGLVPEQYF.

CDR3 in amino acids: CASSGQTTDTQYF. For the CDR3, the DNA is TGTGCCAGCTCAGGTCAGACCACAGATACGCAGTATTTT. The chain uses TRBV18 and TRBJ2-3; D unclear. Between the trimmed V and J ends, which lost 5 bases and 2 bases, there was a span of 8 bases. There are 13 residues in the CDR3. Germline loops: CDR1 KGHSH, CDR2 LQKENI.

V and J are TRBV7-3 and TRBJ2-3, with TRBD2 matching over 10 bases. In germline, CDR1 is SGHTA, CDR2 FQGTGA. V dropped 3 bases and J dropped 5; count of bases not matched to a gene: 11. This CDR3 is 17 amino acids long. As DNA, the CDR3 is TGTGCCAGCAGCTTTTTTGGGAGCGGGGGGGCCAGAGATACGCAGTATTTT. It is translated as CASSFFGSGGARDTQYF.

The chain links TRBV11-2 to TRBJ2-3, with 10 bases identical to TRBD2. CDR1 is SGHAT, CDR2 FQNNGV, per germline. V was pared by 5 bases and J by 5 bases, with 13 bases of the junction left unmatched. The CDR3 totals 17 residues. CDR3 sequence reads: CASSPLGQRGGRDTQYF. The CDR3 coding sequence is TGTGCCAGCAGCCCCCTAGGCCAGCGGGGGGGCCGAGATACGCAGTATTTT.

The chain employs TRBV9 and TRBJ2-2; D is unclear. The CDR3 runs to 16 residues. Germline V gene lookup returns CDR1 SGDLS and CDR2 YYNGEE. V lost 0 bases and J lost 0, with 9 bases in between. CDR3 sequence reads: CASSVGARANTGELFF. Written as DNA, the CDR3 is TGTGCCAGCAGCGTAGGAGCGCGCGCGAACACCGGGGAGCTGTTTTTT.

The chain employs TRBV5-4 and TRBJ1-1, with a weak D call TRBD1 (5 bases). The CDR3 consists of 15 residues. Trimming removed 0 bases at V and 2 bases at J, with 11 bases between. CDR1 and CDR2 from the germline V gene are SGHNT and YYREEE (reference sequence). This chain's CDR3 is CASSLARQFNTEAFF. CDR3 bases: TGTGCCAGCAGCTTGGCCCGACAGTTTAACACTGAAGCTTTCTTT.

The chain combines TRBV11-2 with TRBJ2-5; D remains unclear. The CDR3 runs to 13 residues. In germline, CDR1 is SGHAT, CDR2 FQNNGV. Trimming removed 7 bases from V and 4 bases from J, with 13 bases in between. The CDR3 bases are TGTGCCAGCACCATACAATGGGGAGAGACCCAGTACTTC. Protein sequence: CASTIQWGETQYF.

CDR3 coding DNA: TGTGCCAGCAGTTTTACAGGCTTTTCCTACGAGCAGTACTTC. Translated, it gives CASSFTGFSYEQYF. The rearrangement uses TRBV28 and TRBJ2-5; D might be TRBD1 (5 bases). The DNA end favors TRBJ2-7, so the J call may be wrong. Looked up from germline, CDR1 is MDHEN and CDR2 is SYDVKM. The CDR3 extends over 14 amino acids.

The chain carries TRBV7-2 and TRBJ1-1, with a possible D match to TRBD1 (5 bases). Germline V gene data show CDR1 as SGHTA and CDR2 as FQGNSA. The CDR3 totals 18 residues. The V and J ends lost 2 bases and 3 bases respectively, with 22 bases between them. The CDR3 is CASSLRFFVGQGYTEAFF. The DNA for the CDR3 is TGTGCCAGCAGCTTACGGTTCTTCGTGGGCCAGGGCTACACTGAAGCTTTCTTT.

This clone was counted a few times. This chain uses TRBV30 with TRBJ1-6, with D maybe TRBD1 (6 bases). The length of the CDR3 is 13 residues. Looked up from germline, CDR1 is GTSNPN and CDR2 is SVGIG (reference sequence). The germline V and J ends were trimmed by 4 bases and 11 bases, with 15 bases remaining between them. The CDR3 loop is CAWTRDTYTPLHF. In DNA, the CDR3 is TGTGCCTGGACCCGGGACACCTATACACCCCTCCACTTT. The variable domain in full, with the rest retrieved from reference TRBV30 and TRBJ1-6, is SQTIHQWPATLVQPVGSPLSLECTVEGTSNPNLYWYRQAAGRGLQLLFYSVGIGQISSEVPQNLSASRPQDRQFILSSKKLLLSDSGFYLCAWTRDTYTPLHFGNGTRLTVT.

The chain joins TRBV2 to TRBJ2-1, with 11 bases aligning to TRBD2. The germline CDR1 and CDR2 sequences are SNHLY and FYNNEI. This CDR3 spans 17 amino acids. Trimming cost V 6 bases and J 2 bases; bases outside gene matches: 9. The CDR3 is CASSRLRLAGTYNEQFF. CDR3 DNA sequence: TGTGCCAGCAGCCGACTACGACTAGCGGGGACCTACAATGAGCAGTTCTTC.

The V and J genes are TRBV25-1 and TRBJ1-1; 10 bases match TRBD1. This CDR3 is 15 amino acids long. The germline V gene has CDR1 MGHDK and CDR2 SYGVNS. Trimming removed 6 bases from V and 1 base from J; junction bases left unmatched: 5. The CDR3 reads CASSDRGRGNTEAFF. Written as DNA, the CDR3 is TGTGCCAGCAGCGACAGGGGGCGAGGGAACACTGAAGCTTTCTTT.

Notes on this clone: The junction shows a germline mismatch at one end, possibly a read error. The chain uses TRBV20-1 and TRBJ2-1; D is undetermined. This CDR3 has 10 amino acids. CDR1 and CDR2 (germline): DFQATT, SNEGSKA (reference sequence). CDR3 amino acids: CSINYHEQFF. As DNA, the CDR3 is TGCAGTATCAACTACCATGAGCAGTTCTTC.

This clone was detected many times. The chain couples TRBV14 to TRBJ2-7; D is undetermined. Trimming removed 3 bases from V and 2 bases from J, with 8 bases in between. In germline, CDR1 is SGHDN, CDR2 FVKESK. There are 13 residues in the CDR3. Written as DNA, the CDR3 is TGTGCCAGCAGCCATGGCCCTACCTACGAGCAGTACTTC. Protein: CASSHGPTYEQYF.